These 25 T cell receptor beta chains were all obtained from the same sample, sequenced in a study of Graves' ophthalmopathy and Graves' hyperthyroidism. RNA transcripts provided the template for amplifying TCR beta CDR3 regions. RT-PCR with HTBI primers came first, then second-round multiplex PCR. TCRdb processed the multiplex PCR reads anew with MiXCR; each CDR3 protein has one entry. The sample includes 35,000 to 50,000 distinct CDR3 sequences, approximately 55% of them seen just once. Material: peripheral blood. These TCRs come from an adult woman with stable Graves' hyperthyroidism.

On this clonotype: Because the CDR3 is missing its conserved closing phenylalanine or tryptophan, this is likely a read error. This rearrangement joins TRBV5-5 to TRBJ1-5; D is possibly TRBD1 (5 bases). This CDR3 contains 15 residues. Per germline, CDR1 SGHKS and CDR2 YYEKEE (reference sequence). The CDR3 DNA follows: TGTGCCAGCAGCTCGACAGCTTTTAGCAGTCAGCCCCAGCATTCT. Translation: CASSSTAFSSQPQHS.

The sample holds many counts of this clonotype. Just one base apart from a much larger clone, this may be a read error. The J gene is TRBJ1-5, the V gene TRBV24-1; D possibly corresponds to TRBD1 (6 bases). Germline V gene sequence: CDR1 KGHDR, CDR2 SFDVKD. CDR3 length: 16 residues. The CDR3 loop reads CSTSGGGRREGQPQHF. For the CDR3, the DNA is TGTTCCACCAGTGGGGGGGGCCGGAGGGAGGGACAGCCCCAGCATTTT.

In its sample, this clonotype ranks as medium-sized. The rearrangement joins TRBV5-1 to TRBJ1-2; D is uncertain. The ends were cut back, 4 bases at V and 8 bases at J, with 18 bases in the middle. CDR1 is SGHRS and CDR2 is YFSETQ in the germline V gene. The CDR3 totals 14 residues. The CDR3 DNA sequence: TGCGCCAGCAGCCTTGGGCCAGGAGGTCTCGGCTACACCTTC. Amino acid sequence: CASSLGPGGLGYTF.

There are many counts of this clonotype. V is TRBV19 and J is TRBJ2-2; 9 bases match TRBD2. This CDR3 is built from 17 residues. CDR1 is LNHDA and CDR2 is SQIVND in the germline V gene (reference sequence). V trimming: 6 bases; J trimming: 0 bases; junction bases outside the gene matches: 8. The CDR3 DNA is TGTGCCAGTAGCACGACTAGCGGATACGCGAACACCGGGGAGCTGTTTTTT. It is translated as CASSTTSGYANTGELFF.

The V call is TRBV20-1, the J call TRBJ2-7; 8 bases fit TRBD2. The CDR3 totals 16 residues. Looked up from germline, CDR1 is DFQATT and CDR2 is SNEGSKA (reference sequence). The V segment lost 1 base and the J segment 7 bases; nucleotides outside the gene matches: 15. The CDR3 DNA follows: TGCAGTGCTAGAGGGGTAGAACGGGAGGGCCTCGGGGAGCAGTACTTC. Translation: CSARGVEREGLGEQYF.

This clonotype was counted at least ten times. This sequence joins TRBV10-3 and TRBJ1-1, with 8 nucleotides matching TRBD1. This CDR3 spans 12 amino acids. With V trimmed by 9 bases and J by 4 bases, 4 bases remained unmatched. The germline CDR1 and CDR2 sequences are ENHRY and SYGVKD. In DNA form, the CDR3 reads TGTGCCATACAGGGGGGAAGCACTGAAGCTTTCTTT. This encodes CAIQGGSTEAFF.

The gene calls are TRBV5-1 and TRBJ2-2; 8 bases fit TRBD1. V was pared by 0 bases and J by 1 base, with 8 bases of the junction left unmatched. Germline V gene data show CDR1 as SGHRS and CDR2 as YFSETQ. The CDR3 is 18 amino acids. The CDR3 spells CASSLGSPGTGNTGELFF. The CDR3 coding sequence is TGCGCCAGCAGCTTGGGATCCCCCGGGACAGGGAACACCGGGGAGCTGTTTTTT.

This clonotype was observed a few times. This rearrangement joins TRBV20-1 to TRBJ2-6, with a weak D call TRBD2 (6 bases). Trimming cost V 3 bases and J 4 bases, with 13 bases left between them. The CDR3 contains 15 residues. Germline assignment: CDR1 DFQATT and CDR2 SNEGSKA (reference sequence). CDR3 DNA sequence: TGCAGTGCTAGCGGGAGTCGCTTAGGGGCCAACGTCCTGACTTTC. It yields the protein CSASGSRLGANVLTF.

Remarks on this clonotype: A read error is likely, as this CDR3 ends without the conserved phenylalanine or tryptophan. The chain combines TRBV20-1 with TRBJ2-3, with 9 bases identical to TRBD2. Germline V CDR1 and CDR2: DFQATT, SNEGSKA (reference sequence). The CDR3 is 15 residues long. The CDR3 DNA follows: TGCAGTGCTAGCGGAGCGGGAGGTTTAACAGGTACGCAGTATTTA. Translated: CSASGAGGLTGTQYL.

A remark on this clonotype: Without the conserved terminal phenylalanine or tryptophan, this CDR3 likely stems from a read error. The rearrangement links TRBV7-3 to TRBJ2-7; a weak D match, TRBD2 (5 bases). There are 13 residues in the CDR3. V was trimmed by 6 bases and J by 4 bases, leaving 13 bases between them. Germline assignment: CDR1 SGHTA and CDR2 FQGTGA. The CDR3, as DNA: TGTGCCAGCAGTTCACGGGAAATATACGAGCAGTACTCC. Its protein product is CASSSREIYEQYS.

CDR3 sequence reads: CASSFLAGDYEQYF. Here the CDR3 DNA reads TGTGCCAGCAGCTTTCTAGCGGGAGACTACGAGCAGTACTTC. The V and J genes are TRBV5-5 and TRBJ2-7, with 10 positions matching TRBD2. Germline V gene lookup returns CDR1 SGHKS and CDR2 YYEKEE (reference sequence). V trimming: 2 bases; J trimming: 3 bases; junction bases outside the gene matches: 2. This CDR3 comprises 14 residues. Full variable domain (outside the CDR3, taken from reference TRBV5-5 and TRBJ2-7): DAGVTQSPTHLIKTRGQQVTLRCSPISGHKSVSWYQQVLGQGPQFIFQYYEKEERGRGNFPDRFSARQFPNYSSELNVNALLLGDSALYLCASSFLAGDYEQYFGPGTRLTVT.

A note on this clonotype: Its ends do not fully match the called genes, so a read error is possible. The chain uses TRBV5-5 and TRBJ2-7, with TRBD1 matching 7 bases. Germline V gene data show CDR1 as SGHKS and CDR2 as YYEKEE (reference sequence). This CDR3 has 14 amino acids. The CDR3 DNA is TGTGCCAGCAGTTCCGGGACAGACTCCTACGAGCAGTGCTTC. Protein product: CASSSGTDSYEQCF.

This clonotype is classed as medium-sized (0.01 to 0.1%). The rearrangement joins TRBV20-1 to TRBJ2-7; D is ambiguous. CDR3 length: 16 residues. Germline V gene data show CDR1 as DFQATT and CDR2 as SNEGSKA (reference sequence). V gave up 0 bases and J gave up 0 bases, with 15 bases separating them. The CDR3 bases are TGCAGTGCTAGAGATCTGCAAAGGCTTTCCTCCTACGAGCAGTACTTC. As protein: CSARDLQRLSSYEQYF.

This clonotype was seen many times. The genes are TRBV20-1 and TRBJ1-2, with D hard to call. Trimming stripped 2 bases from V and 5 bases from J, with 18 bases between. CDR3 size: 15 residues. The germline gives CDR1 DFQATT, CDR2 SNEGSKA (reference sequence). The CDR3 DNA is TGCAGTGCTAGAAGGCCCGATTCTGGAGAATATGGCTACACCTTC. This sequence encodes CSARRPDSGEYGYTF.

The chain employs TRBV2 and TRBJ2-7, with D possibly called TRBD1 or TRBD2 (5 bases each). From germline, CDR1 is SNHLY and CDR2 FYNNEI. The germline V and J ends were trimmed by 1 base and 3 bases, with 19 bases remaining between them. The CDR3 runs to 17 residues. CDR3 DNA: TGTGCCAGCAGTGAAGATCCAGGGAGTGTACGATTCTACGAGCAGTACTTC. Translating gives CASSEDPGSVRFYEQYF.

This clonotype appeared many times. The chain uses TRBV11-3 and TRBJ2-6, with D hard to call. Germline V gives CDR1 SGHNT, CDR2 YENEEA. V was cut by 2 bases and J by 4 bases, with 12 bases left in between. The CDR3 runs to 16 residues. The CDR3 DNA sequence: TGTGCCAGCAGCTTATCGACCTCCCGCGGGGCCAACGTCCTGACTTTC. Encoded protein: CASSLSTSRGANVLTF.

There are many counts of this clonotype. The V and J genes are TRBV6-5 and TRBJ1-1; 7 bases match TRBD1. With V trimmed by 4 bases and J by 2 bases, 4 bases remained unmatched. CDR3 length equals 14 residues. Looked up from germline, CDR1 is MNHEY and CDR2 is SVGAGI. The CDR3: CASSWGQTNTEAFF. DNA of the CDR3: TGTGCCAGCAGTTGGGGACAGACTAACACTGAAGCTTTCTTT.

This clonotype was observed at least ten times. The chain joins TRBV5-1 to TRBJ2-7, with 9 bases fitting TRBD1. Trimming cost V 0 bases and J 4 bases; bases outside gene matches: 8. The CDR3 loop spans 16 amino acids. CDR1 SGHRS and CDR2 YFSETQ come from the germline V gene. The CDR3 bases are TGCGCCAGCAGCTTGGAGTGGGACAGGGCAGTGTACGAGCAGTACTTC. It translates to CASSLEWDRAVYEQYF. Supplemented by reference TRBV5-1 and TRBJ2-7, the full variable domain reads KAGVTQTPRYLIKTRGQQVTLSCSPISGHRSVSWYQQTPGQGLQFLFEYFSETQRNKGNFPGRFSGRQFSNSRSEMNVSTLELGDSALYLCASSLEWDRAVYEQYFGPGTRLTVT.

The genes are TRBV7-6 and TRBJ1-2, with TRBD1 matching 7 bases. Looked up from germline, CDR1 is SGHVS and CDR2 is FNYEAQ. V lost 5 bases and J lost 5; bases outside the gene matches: 11. The length of the CDR3 is 15 residues. DNA of the CDR3: TGTGCCAGCAGCACGGACAGGAGCCCCTTGTATGGCTACACCTTC. Its protein product is CASSTDRSPLYGYTF. Using reference TRBV7-6 and TRBJ1-2 for the parts outside the CDR3, the full variable domain is GAGVSQSPRYKVTKRGQDVALRCDPISGHVSLYWYRQALGQGPEFLTYFNYEAQQDKSGLPNDRFSAERPEGSISTLTIQRTEQRDSAMYRCASSTDRSPLYGYTFGSGTRLTVV.

The V and J genes are TRBV20-1 and TRBJ2-7, with 10 nucleotides matching TRBD1. Germline loops: CDR1 DFQATT, CDR2 SNEGSKA (reference sequence). The CDR3 loop spans 14 amino acids. This CDR3 is CSVPGTGASYEQYF. In DNA form, the CDR3 reads TGCAGCGTCCCCGGGACAGGGGCCTCCTACGAGCAGTACTTC.

The chain carries TRBV20-1 and TRBJ1-2, with 11 bases matching TRBD1. The CDR3 is 15 amino acids. The germline CDR1 and CDR2 sequences are DFQATT and SNEGSKA (reference sequence). V was clipped by 5 bases and J by 8 bases; unmatched bases: 13. CDR3 residues: CSAEWGPGQGGGYTF. In DNA, the CDR3 is TGCAGTGCTGAGTGGGGGCCGGGACAGGGGGGCGGCTACACCTTC.

A few counts support this clonotype. V and J are TRBV24-1 and TRBJ2-5; 11 bases fit TRBD2. V shed 1 base, J shed 2 bases, and the junction held 5 bases outside the gene matches. CDR1 and CDR2 (germline): KGHDR, SFDVKD. CDR3 length: 17 amino acids. This CDR3 reads CATSDLGLAGNQETQYF. The CDR3 DNA is TGTGCCACCAGTGATTTAGGACTAGCGGGCAATCAAGAGACCCAGTACTTC.

On this clonotype itself: The conserved phenylalanine or tryptophan normally closing the CDR3 is absent here, so this likely arose from a read error. CDR3 sequence: CSAPWGGSNEQYS. The CDR3 region has the DNA TGCAGCGCCCCCTGGGGCGGCTCCAACGAGCAGTACTCC. This chain links TRBV20-1 with TRBJ2-7; tentatively, D is TRBD1 (5 bases). CDR1 and CDR2 from the germline V gene are DFQATT and SNEGSKA (reference sequence). The CDR3 contains 13 residues.

The sample holds many counts of this clonotype. The chain has TRBV20-1 and TRBJ1-1, with D uncertain. The germline gives CDR1 DFQATT, CDR2 SNEGSKA (reference sequence). The CDR3 sequence is 12 residues long. Trimming removed 3 bases from V and 7 bases from J, with 12 bases in between. CDR3 sequence reads: CSASPETLEAFF. CDR3 in DNA: TGCAGTGCTAGCCCAGAGACCCTTGAAGCTTTCTTT.

The V gene is TRBV7-9, the J gene TRBJ2-7, with 8 bases aligning to TRBD2. CDR3 length: 13 residues. J was trimmed by 5 bases and V by 1 base; bases with no gene match: 1. The V gene's germline CDR1 is SEHNR and CDR2 FQNEAQ (reference sequence). The CDR3 coding sequence is TGTGCCAGCAGCTTAGTAGCGGGACACGAGCAGTACTTC. Its translation: CASSLVAGHEQYF. The variable domain in full, completed from reference TRBV7-9 and TRBJ2-7, reads DTGVSQNPRHKITKRGQNVTFRCDPISEHNRLYWYRQTLGQGPEFLTYFQNEAQLEKSRLLSDRFSAERPKGSFSTLEIQRTEQGDSAMYLCASSLVAGHEQYFGPGTRLTVT.